The sequence of this TCR beta chain was determined in a study of T-cell memory formation after mild COVID-19. V was pared by 3 bases and J by 3 bases, with 10 bases of the junction left unmatched. Germline-derived CDR1 and CDR2 are SGHVS and FNYEAQ. The length of the CDR3 is 17 residues. One entry per CDR3 protein results from TCRdb running MiXCR on the 5' RACE reads. The table shows under 110,000 distinct CDR3 sequences, with 9.5% to 15% occurring only once. This clonotype originated in an adult woman who had mild COVID-19 (a few samples of this study predate the infection). Cell type and time point are not known. What was sequenced was PBMCs or a T cell subset sorted from them (not recorded which). This chain joins TRBV7-6 and TRBJ2-5, with 10 bases matching TRBD1. CDR3 in amino acids: CASSFRDRGFLEETQYF. The CDR3 coding sequence is TGTGCCAGCAGCTTCCGGGACAGGGGTTTTTTGGAAGAGACCCAGTACTTC. The entire variable domain, with the rest obtained from reference TRBV7-6 and TRBJ2-5, is as follows: GAGVSQSPRYKVTKRGQDVALRCDPISGHVSLYWYRQALGQGPEFLTYFNYEAQQDKSGLPNDRFSAERPEGSISTLTIQRTEQRDSAMYRCASSFRDRGFLEETQYFGPGTRLLVL.